The 29 T cell receptor beta chains below come from one sample, sequenced in a study of cytomegalovirus exposure and HLA in healthy donors. PCR involved 60 Vbeta and 13 Jbeta primers. This table comes from immunoSEQ multiplex PCR, and its TCRdb copy is limited to in-frame clones, with some not included. The sample has approximately 86,000 clones; around 85% are singletons. The sample consisted of PBMCs. These receptors came from a man aged 40-49 years in good health and CMV-seropositive.

CDR3 sequence (DNA): TGTGCCAGCAACCCAATCCAAGGGGGGGGTCAGCCCCAGCATTTT. Its protein product is CASNPIQGGGQPQHF. The rearrangement uses TRBV6-6 and TRBJ1-5; tentative D call: TRBD1 (6 bases). There are 15 residues in the CDR3. Germline V lookup: CDR1 MNHNY, CDR2 SVGAGI (reference sequence). V shed 7 bases and J shed 6 bases, with 19 bases lying between them.

The V and J genes are TRBV19 and TRBJ1-4; the D gene is possibly TRBD1 (5 bases). The CDR3 sequence is 15 residues long. Germline loops: CDR1 LNHDA, CDR2 SQIVND (reference sequence). Trimming pared 1 base from V and 3 bases from J, leaving 9 bases between. The chain's CDR3 is CASSIGRVANEKLFF. As DNA, the CDR3 is TGTGCCAGTAGTATAGGCAGGGTCGCTAATGAAAAACTGTTTTTT.

V and J are TRBV11-3 and TRBJ1-2, with D possibly TRBD1 on 5 matching bases. V was shortened by 5 bases and J by 4 bases, with 14 bases between the two germline ends. Germline lookup yields CDR1 SGHNT and CDR2 YENEEA. The CDR3 is made up of 14 amino acids. CDR3 region: CASSTRDSRYGYTF. The CDR3 nucleotides are TGTGCCAGCAGCACCCGGGACTCCCGCTATGGCTACACCTTC.

The V gene is TRBV19, the J gene TRBJ2-7, with unresolved D. Trimming shortened V by 3 bases and J by 3 bases, and 9 bases separated the two germline ends. This CDR3 comprises 13 residues. From germline, CDR1 is LNHDA and CDR2 SQIVND (reference sequence). The DNA of the CDR3 is TGTGCCAGTAGTATTGGCGCGGACTACGAGCAGTACTTC. Its translation: CASSIGADYEQYF.

The chain links TRBV7-2 to TRBJ2-3, with 9 nucleotides matching TRBD2. CDR3 length: 16 residues. The V gene end was trimmed by 2 bases and the J gene end by 1 base; junction bases not matched to a gene: 4. Per the germline V gene, CDR1 is SGHTA and CDR2 is FQGNSA. DNA of the CDR3: TGTGCCAGCAGCTTATTCGCGGGAGGGGGCACAGATACGCAGTATTTT. Amino acids: CASSLFAGGGTDTQYF.

This sequence joins TRBV11-2 and TRBJ2-5; possible D gene TRBD2, 5 bases. The DNA end favors TRBJ2-7, so the J call may be wrong. The CDR3 has 17 residues. Germline V gene sequence: CDR1 SGHAT, CDR2 FQNNGV. DNA of the CDR3: TGTGCCAGCAGCTTAGGAGGCGCGGGCCGAAGCTCCTACGAGCAGTACTTC. It translates to CASSLGGAGRSSYEQYF.

This sequence joins TRBV5-1 and TRBJ2-2, with a tentative D call TRBD1 (6 bases). The CDR3 has 16 residues. Per germline, CDR1 SGHRS and CDR2 YFSETQ. Trimming removed 3 bases from V and 2 bases from J, with 14 bases in between. This CDR3 is CASSWAGTTNTGELFF. CDR3 bases: TGCGCCAGCAGCTGGGCCGGGACAACTAACACCGGGGAGCTGTTTTTT.

The chain is built from TRBV7-6 and TRBJ2-1, with D perhaps TRBD2 (6 bases). Between the trimmed V and J ends, which lost 4 bases and 9 bases, there was a span of 10 bases. Per the germline V gene, CDR1 is SGHVS and CDR2 is FNYEAQ. The length of the CDR3 is 12 residues. CDR3 loop: CASSYWRGEQFF. As DNA, the CDR3 is TGTGCCAGCAGCTACTGGAGGGGTGAGCAGTTCTTC.

The V and J genes are TRBV2 and TRBJ2-3; D may be TRBD1 (6 bases). CDR1 and CDR2 from the germline V gene are SNHLY and FYNNEI. Trimming cost V 6 bases and J 3 bases, with 10 bases left between them. The CDR3 loop spans 13 amino acids. The CDR3, as DNA: TGTGCCAGCAGGGTCGACAGGACAGATACGCAGTATTTT. Its protein is CASRVDRTDTQYF. Combining the CDR3 with reference TRBV2 and TRBJ2-3 gives the whole variable domain EPEVTQTPSHQVTQMGQEVILRCVPISNHLYFYWYRQILGQKVEFLVSFYNNEISEKSEIFDDQFSVERPDGSNFTLKIRSTKLEDSAMYFCASRVDRTDTQYFGPGTRLTVL.

The chain recombines TRBV5-6 with TRBJ1-4, with D possibly matching TRBD1 (6 bases). The V gene lost 1 base and the J gene lost 2 bases, with 6 bases spanning the gap. The CDR3 consists of 14 residues. Germline CDR1 reads SGHDT; CDR2 reads YYEEEE. The CDR3 DNA reads TGTGCCAGCAGCTTGACAGGGACTAATGAAAAACTGTTTTTT. Its protein is CASSLTGTNEKLFF.

The chain recombines TRBV9 with TRBJ1-1; TRBD1 matches 7 bases. The CDR3 has 14 amino acids. V shed 3 bases and J 5 bases; nucleotides not matched to a gene: 7. The germline V gene has CDR1 SGDLS and CDR2 YYNGEE. The CDR3 nucleotides are TGTGCCAGCAGCGAGCACAGGGGTGGGACTGAAGCTTTCTTT. Amino acid sequence: CASSEHRGGTEAFF.

The chain links TRBV6-5 to TRBJ2-1, with 8 bases that match TRBD2. Germline CDR1 reads MNHEY; CDR2 reads SVGAGI. Trimming removed 5 bases from V and 8 bases from J; junction bases left unmatched: 2. CDR3 length: 12 residues. In DNA form, the CDR3 reads TGTGCCAGCAGTAGCGGGAGCCATGAGCAGTTCTTC. This codes for CASSSGSHEQFF.

The chain is built from TRBV6-4 and TRBJ2-5; 11 bases match TRBD2. The end of the DNA is better explained by TRBJ2-7, so the J call may be wrong. The CDR3 consists of 15 residues. Germline V gene data show CDR1 as MRHNA and CDR2 as SNTAGT. The CDR3 nucleotides are TGTGCCAGCAGCAGACATAGCGGGGGGGAATTCGAGCAGTACTTC. Its translation is CASSRHSGGEFEQYF.

The genes are TRBV18 and TRBJ1-3; D is ambiguous. Trimming took 0 bases from V and 9 from J, leaving 15 bases between them. The CDR3 extends over 15 amino acids. The germline V gene has CDR1 KGHSH and CDR2 LQKENI. The CDR3 DNA is TGTGCCAGCTCACCACCGAGCCAGGTCGACGGCACCATATATTTT. Amino acids: CASSPPSQVDGTIYF.

The V gene is TRBV7-6, the J gene TRBJ1-6; 9 nucleotides align to TRBD1. V lost 1 base and J lost 6; bases outside the gene matches: 4. The germline gives CDR1 SGHVS, CDR2 FNYEAQ. The CDR3 runs 16 residues. CDR3 loop: CASSLDTTGGNSPLHF. In DNA form, the CDR3 reads TGTGCCAGCAGCTTAGATACGACAGGGGGTAATTCACCCCTCCACTTT.

The genes are TRBV7-8 and TRBJ1-1; the D is unclear. This CDR3 has 14 amino acids. Deletions cut 5 bases from V and 1 base from J, with 11 bases between. Germline V gene data show CDR1 as SGHVS and CDR2 as FQNEAQ. The CDR3 DNA reads TGTGCCAGCAGCCCAGGACGGGGGAACACTGAAGCTTTCTTT. This sequence encodes CASSPGRGNTEAFF.

The chain joins TRBV7-9 to TRBJ2-2, with 10 bases that match TRBD2. The CDR3 runs 16 residues. Germline CDR1 and CDR2: SEHNR and FQNEAQ (reference sequence). Germline trimming cut 5 bases from V and 2 bases from J; bases unmatched to any gene: 5. The CDR3 loop is CASSQRLAGNTGELFF. The CDR3 bases are TGTGCCAGCAGCCAAAGACTAGCGGGCAACACCGGGGAGCTGTTTTTT.

The chain combines TRBV5-1 with TRBJ2-2, with TRBD1 as a possible D gene (5 bases). The length of the CDR3 is 14 residues. Germline V CDR1 and CDR2: SGHRS, YFSETQ. Between the trimmed V and J ends, which lost 5 bases and 3 bases, there was a span of 11 bases. As DNA, the CDR3 is TGCGCCAGCAGTAGGCAGGGCCACACCGGGGAGCTGTTTTTT. It specifies CASSRQGHTGELFF.

The chain employs TRBV9 and TRBJ1-2, with 7 nucleotides matching TRBD1. In germline, CDR1 is SGDLS, CDR2 YYNGEE. The CDR3 is 15 amino acids. After removal of 3 bases from V and 6 bases from J, the junction contained 11 bases not matched to a gene. The chain's CDR3 is CASSAGEGGWDGYTF. As DNA, the CDR3 is TGTGCCAGCAGCGCCGGGGAAGGGGGCTGGGATGGCTACACCTTC.

The rearrangement uses TRBV5-1 and TRBJ2-2; 11 nucleotides agree with TRBD2. Trimming took 3 bases from V and 4 from J; bases not matched to a gene: 5. Germline CDR1 reads SGHRS; CDR2 reads YFSETQ. The CDR3 sequence is 16 residues long. The CDR3 DNA reads TGCGCCAGCAGCTCCCCTAGCGGGAGGTCCACCGGGGAGCTGTTTTTT. It codes for CASSSPSGRSTGELFF.

This sequence joins TRBV6-1 and TRBJ2-5; TRBD2 matches at 7 bases. The J call is doubtful: the DNA matches TRBJ2-7 better. CDR3 length: 14 residues. Germline CDR1 reads MNHNS; CDR2 reads SASEGT. CDR3 nucleotide sequence: TGTGCCAGCGGGGGGGGAGACGGGTCCAACGAGCAGTACTTC. It is translated as CASGGGDGSNEQYF.

The chain is built from TRBV29-1 and TRBJ2-3; 7 bases map to TRBD1. V trimming: 4 bases; J trimming: 4 bases; junction bases outside the gene matches: 5. Per germline, CDR1 SQVTM and CDR2 ANQGSEA. The CDR3 length is 13 residues. The CDR3 DNA reads TGCAGCGTTGCAGGGGGAAAAGCAGATACGCAGTATTTT. Translated, it gives CSVAGGKADTQYF.

In DNA, the CDR3 is TGTGCCAGCAGTTGGACAGGGGACCCTCCCGGGGAGCTGTTTTTT. Amino acids: CASSWTGDPPGELFF. The rearrangement links TRBV6-5 to TRBJ2-2; 9 bases fit TRBD1. The germline V gene encodes CDR1 MNHEY and CDR2 SVGAGI. Trimming at V came to 4 bases and at J to 6 bases, leaving 6 bases not matched to a gene. The CDR3 covers 15 residues.

This chain connects TRBV19 to TRBJ2-2, with D possibly being TRBD1 (5 bases). This CDR3 has 17 residues. V lost 0 bases and J lost 0, with 11 bases in between. CDR1 and CDR2 (germline): LNHDA, SQIVND (reference sequence). This chain's CDR3 is CASSIDLTDSNTGELFF. The CDR3 DNA is TGTGCCAGTAGTATAGATCTGACAGATTCGAACACCGGGGAGCTGTTTTTT.

This clone was counted a few times. The gene calls are TRBV6-1 and TRBJ1-6; TRBD1 matches 9 bases. V lost 6 bases, J lost 5 bases, and 2 bases stayed unmatched. The V gene's germline CDR1 is MNHNS and CDR2 SASEGT. This CDR3 spans 14 amino acids. CDR3 in DNA: TGTGCCAGCAGAGGGACAGGGAATAATTCACCCCTCCACTTT. Translated, it gives CASRGTGNNSPLHF.

CDR3 residues: CASSVARTDTQYF. In nucleotides, the CDR3 is TGTGCCAGCAGTGTGGCACGCACAGATACGCAGTATTTT. The chain recombines TRBV6-1 with TRBJ2-3, with D hard to call. This CDR3 is built from 13 residues. V was pared by 4 bases and J by 1 base, with 6 bases between. Looked up from germline, CDR1 is MNHNS and CDR2 is SASEGT.

The rearrangement joins TRBV7-8 to TRBJ2-1, with 7 bases lining up with TRBD1. The CDR3 sequence is 16 residues long. V was pared by 3 bases and J by 4 bases, with 9 bases of the junction left unmatched. Per germline, CDR1 SGHVS and CDR2 FQNEAQ. In DNA, the CDR3 is TGTGCCAGCAGCTTCACCCGACAGGGCCCTTACAATGAGCAGTTCTTC. This gives the protein CASSFTRQGPYNEQFF. The full variable domain, with the rest looked up from reference TRBV7-8 and TRBJ2-1, is GAGVSQSPRYKVAKRGQDVALRCDPISGHVSLFWYQQALGQGPEFLTYFQNEAQLDKSGLPSDRFFAERPEGSVSTLKIQRTQQEDSAVYLCASSFTRQGPYNEQFFGPGTRLTVL.

This chain connects TRBV6-1 to TRBJ1-4; possibly TRBD1 for D (5 bases). Trimming took off 4 bases at V and 7 bases at J, with 25 bases between the two ends. Germline V gene data show CDR1 as MNHNS and CDR2 as SASEGT. This CDR3 has 18 residues. The CDR3 DNA reads TGTGCCAGCAGTGGAGCCGGCAGGGAGGAGATGGCAAGTGAAAAACTGTTTTTT. As protein: CASSGAGREEMASEKLFF.

The chain combines TRBV11-3 with TRBJ2-3, with 10 bases lining up with TRBD1. Germline V CDR1 and CDR2: SGHNT, YENEEA. This CDR3 is built from 15 residues. The junction had 8 bases not matched to a gene; V was cut back by 7 bases and J by 4 bases. CDR3 amino acids: CASTPRGTGADTQYF. The CDR3 nucleotides read TGTGCCAGCACCCCTAGGGGGACAGGGGCAGATACGCAGTATTTT.